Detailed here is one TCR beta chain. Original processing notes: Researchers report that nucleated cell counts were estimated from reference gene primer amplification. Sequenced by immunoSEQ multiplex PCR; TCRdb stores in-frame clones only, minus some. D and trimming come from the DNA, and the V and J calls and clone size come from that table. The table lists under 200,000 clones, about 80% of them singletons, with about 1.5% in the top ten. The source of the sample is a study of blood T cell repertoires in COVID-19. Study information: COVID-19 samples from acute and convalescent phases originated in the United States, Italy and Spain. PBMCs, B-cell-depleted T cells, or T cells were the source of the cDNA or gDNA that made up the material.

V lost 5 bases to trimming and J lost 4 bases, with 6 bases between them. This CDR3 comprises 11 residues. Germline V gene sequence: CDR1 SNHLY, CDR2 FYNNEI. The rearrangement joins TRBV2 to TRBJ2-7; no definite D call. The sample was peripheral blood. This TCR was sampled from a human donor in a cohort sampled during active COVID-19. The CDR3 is CASSLLYEQYF. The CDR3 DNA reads TGTGCCAGCAGTCTCTTGTACGAGCAGTACTTC.